This T cell receptor (beta chain) was sequenced in a study of blood T cells in healthy people across ages. Isolated PBMCs totaled at least 7 million in each sample. The CDR3 extends over 14 amino acids. Germline V lookup: CDR1 MNHNS, CDR2 SASEGT. The V end was cut by 4 bases, the J end by 3 bases, with 13 bases between. In this sample, this clonotype turned up many times. Its antigen is not known. General observations from the study: Strong correlation linked observed beta diversity and percent naive T cells.

Primed by a sample-barcoded 5' primer and a J-beta primer mix, a second PCR proceeded for about 7 to 11 cycles. Each cDNA molecule was tagged by a template-switch adaptor with 12 random nucleotides. Every sample gave at least 2.5 million paired-end reads containing CDR3. TCRdb ran MiXCR on the 5' RACE reads and lists one entry per CDR3 protein. Among 600,000 or so distinct CDR3 sequences listed, about 28% were seen once. The rearrangement uses TRBV6-1 and TRBJ2-7; perhaps D is TRBD1 or TRBD2 (7 bases each). This receptor was identified in a woman older than 75 in good health. The sample taken for sequencing was blood. CDR3: CASSVQGGVYEQYF. CDR3 nucleotide sequence: TGTGCCAGCAGTGTCCAGGGGGGGGTCTACGAGCAGTACTTC.